This TCR beta chain was retrieved from a study of metastatic and nonmetastatic thyroid tumors. Background on the study: Repertoire data that came from the blood and tumor or nodule tissue of malignant and benign thyroid patients were compared. Study-level results: Malignant tumors reportedly showed significantly higher TCR beta diversity than benign nodules in both blood and tumor.

V was clipped by 6 bases and J by 3 bases, with 11 bases between them. The length of the CDR3 is 14 residues. Germline V gene lookup returns CDR1 MNHNS and CDR2 SASEGT. TCRdb re-analyzed the PCR reads using MiXCR. The sample records over 6,000 clones, roughly 30% being singletons. There are many counts of this clone. Antigen unknown. Not a single patient had been given any form of treatment at any point before undergoing thyroid surgery. The sequence came from a female donor with papillary thyroid cancer or a benign thyroid nodule (not recorded which). Some clones in this sample may be carry-over from other donors' samples. Sequencing was performed on tumor tissue. This chain connects TRBV6-1 to TRBJ2-2; possibly TRBD1 for D (6 bases). In nucleotides, the CDR3 is TGTGCCAGCAGGGCCGGGACACACACCGGGGAGCTGTTTTTT. Its translation: CASRAGTHTGELFF.